The source of this T cell receptor (beta chain) is a study of T cells in Graves' hyperthyroidism and ophthalmopathy. Study outcomes and limitations: Most thyroid clonotypes that were expanded above 0.001 also turned up in blood.

Criteria for exclusion of patients were uncontrolled infection, other autoimmune disease, pregnancy or lactation. PBMCs were obtained from about 9 ml fresh peripheral blood. Amplification targeted TCR beta CDR3 regions from RNA transcripts. The study used the HTBI primer set for a first-round RT-PCR of the TCR CDR3. In TCRdb, the multiplex PCR reads were re-called with MiXCR into one record per CDR3 protein. Among about 210,000 distinct CDR3 sequences listed, roughly 18% were seen once. This clonotype was detected ten times or more. Its antigen is not known. Sequenced sample: blood. The clonotype was recovered from a man aged 50-60 years with Graves' hyperthyroidism.

The CDR3 loop reads CASSAVVRVYEQYF. In DNA form, the CDR3 reads TGTGCCAGCAGCGCAGTTGTGCGGGTCTACGAGCAGTACTTC. The genes are TRBV11-2 and TRBJ2-7; a possible D gene is TRBD2 (5 bases). The CDR3 has 14 amino acids. The V and J ends lost 5 bases and 3 bases respectively, with 14 bases between them. Germline CDR1 reads SGHAT; CDR2 reads FQNNGV.